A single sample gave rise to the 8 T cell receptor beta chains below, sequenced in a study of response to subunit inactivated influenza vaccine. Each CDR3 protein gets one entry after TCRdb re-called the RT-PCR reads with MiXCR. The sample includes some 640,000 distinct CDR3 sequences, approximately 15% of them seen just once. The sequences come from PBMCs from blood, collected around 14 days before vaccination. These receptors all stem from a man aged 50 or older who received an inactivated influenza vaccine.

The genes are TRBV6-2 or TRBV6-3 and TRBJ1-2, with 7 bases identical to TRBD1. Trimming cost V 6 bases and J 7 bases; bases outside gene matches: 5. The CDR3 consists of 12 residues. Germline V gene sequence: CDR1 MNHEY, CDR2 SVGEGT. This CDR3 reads CASSKTGAGYTF. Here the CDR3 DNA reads TGTGCCAGCAGCAAAACAGGGGCTGGCTACACCTTC.

Written as DNA, the CDR3 is TGTGCCAGCAGCTTAACAACGACAGGGTCGGAGACCCAGTACTTC. It is translated as CASSLTTTGSETQYF. The chain employs TRBV7-9 and TRBJ2-5, with 7 positions matching TRBD1. This CDR3 has 15 residues. V dropped 2 bases and J dropped 5; count of bases not matched to a gene: 8. CDR1 is SEHNR, CDR2 FQNEAQ, per germline (reference sequence).

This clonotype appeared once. Here the CDR3 DNA reads TGTGCTAGTGGTTGGGGGGACCCTGGCACAGATACGCAGTATTTT. This encodes CASGWGDPGTDTQYF. V and J are TRBV12-5 and TRBJ2-3, with D possibly being TRBD2 (6 bases). In germline, CDR1 is LGHNT, CDR2 FRNRAP. The CDR3 loop spans 15 amino acids. Between the trimmed V and J ends, which lost 4 bases and 1 base, there was a span of 12 bases.

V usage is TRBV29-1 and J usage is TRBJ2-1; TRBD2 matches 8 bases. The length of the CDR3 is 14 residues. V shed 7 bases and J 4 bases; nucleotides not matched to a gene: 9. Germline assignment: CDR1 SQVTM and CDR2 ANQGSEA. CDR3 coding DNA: TGCAGCGCTAGGGCTAGCGGGCTTTACAATGAGCAGTTCTTC. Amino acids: CSARASGLYNEQFF.

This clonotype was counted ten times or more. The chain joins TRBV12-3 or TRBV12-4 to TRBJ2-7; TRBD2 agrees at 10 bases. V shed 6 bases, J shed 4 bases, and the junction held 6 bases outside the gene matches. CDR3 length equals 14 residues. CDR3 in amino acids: CASRRTSGVYEQYF. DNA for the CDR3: TGTGCCAGCAGGCGGACTAGCGGAGTATACGAGCAGTACTTC.

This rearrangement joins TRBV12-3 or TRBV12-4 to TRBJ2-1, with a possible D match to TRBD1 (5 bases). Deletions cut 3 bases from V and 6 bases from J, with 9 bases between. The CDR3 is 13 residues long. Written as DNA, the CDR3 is TGTGCCAGCAGTTTCGGACACCTCAATGAGCAGTTCTTC. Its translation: CASSFGHLNEQFF.

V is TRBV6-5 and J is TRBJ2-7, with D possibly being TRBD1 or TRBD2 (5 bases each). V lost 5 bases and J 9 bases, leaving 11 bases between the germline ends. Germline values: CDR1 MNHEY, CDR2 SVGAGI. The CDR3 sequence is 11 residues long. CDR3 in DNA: TGTGCCAGCAGTGGGGGTACGGGGCAGTACTTC. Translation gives CASSGGTGQYF.

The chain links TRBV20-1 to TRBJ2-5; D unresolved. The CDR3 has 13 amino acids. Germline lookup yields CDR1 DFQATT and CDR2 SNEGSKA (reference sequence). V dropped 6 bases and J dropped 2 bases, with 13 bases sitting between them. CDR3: CSAHWALQETQYF. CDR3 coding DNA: TGCAGTGCACACTGGGCCCTACAAGAGACCCAGTACTTC.